The 18 T cell receptor beta chains in this list originate from one sample, sequenced in a study of blood T cell repertoires in COVID-19. The table came from immunoSEQ multiplex PCR; TCRdb's copy has only in-frame clones and leaves some out. In the table there are about 330,000 clones, about 89% of which are singletons. The specimen sequenced was PBMCs or T cells enriched from blood (not recorded which). These receptors were collected from a woman in her 30s who had recovered from COVID-19.

The V call is TRBV6-5, the J call TRBJ1-6; 9 bases line up with TRBD1. Germline V lookup: CDR1 MNHEY, CDR2 SVGAGI. The CDR3 consists of 13 residues. Losses at the gene ends were 6 bases for V and 9 bases for J; bases not matched to a gene: 3. CDR3 DNA sequence: TGTGCCAGCAGGGACAGGGGCAGTTCACCCCTCCACTTT. It specifies CASRDRGSSPLHF.

J is TRBJ2-2 and V is TRBV6-1; no clear D. From germline, CDR1 is MNHNS and CDR2 SASEGT. Trimming pared 0 bases from V and 7 bases from J, leaving 12 bases between. This CDR3 region has 15 residues. The CDR3 protein is CASSEASGVGGELFF. Written as DNA, the CDR3 is TGTGCCAGCAGTGAAGCGTCAGGTGTCGGCGGGGAGCTGTTTTTT.

The chain uses TRBV2 and TRBJ2-1; 8 nucleotides agree with TRBD2. The CDR3 sequence is 15 residues long. Germline V gene lookup returns CDR1 SNHLY and CDR2 FYNNEI. The V and J ends lost 2 bases and 3 bases, in that order; junction bases with no gene match: 3. The CDR3 sequence is CASSELLAVYNEQFF. Here the CDR3 DNA reads TGTGCCAGCAGTGAACTACTAGCGGTCTACAATGAGCAGTTCTTC.

This clone was detected only once. The chain uses TRBV5-4 and TRBJ2-5, with TRBD1 matching over 11 bases. This CDR3 is built from 13 residues. Germline CDR1 SGHNT, CDR2 YYREEE (reference sequence). V trimming: 3 bases; J trimming: 8 bases; junction bases outside the gene matches: 3. Here the CDR3 reads CASSSGQGATQYF. CDR3 DNA: TGTGCCAGCAGCTCAGGACAGGGGGCTACCCAGTACTTC.

The CDR3 spells CASSLGTGGSYGYTF. In DNA, the CDR3 is TGTGCCAGCAGCCTTGGAACAGGGGGTTCCTATGGCTACACCTTC. The chain combines TRBV6-2 or TRBV6-3 with TRBJ1-2, with 8 bases that match TRBD1. This CDR3 region has 15 residues. The germline gives CDR1 MNHEY, CDR2 SVGEGT. The trim removed 6 bases at V and 4 bases at J, leaving 10 bases unmatched.

This CDR3 is CASNTGGNTIYF. The DNA for the CDR3 is TGTGCCAGCAACACCGGGGGAAACACCATATATTTT. This chain uses TRBV2 with TRBJ1-3; no reliable D call. This CDR3 is 12 amino acids long. V dropped 7 bases and J dropped 4 bases, with 8 bases sitting between them. The germline CDR1 and CDR2 sequences are SNHLY and FYNNEI.

CDR3 sequence (DNA): TGTGCCAGCAGCCATCTCTCAAGGGCGGGACAGGGCCACAGTAACTATGGCTACACCTTC. Translating gives CASSHLSRAGQGHSNYGYTF. The chain couples TRBV14 to TRBJ1-2; 9 positions agree with TRBD1. The CDR3 is 20 residues long. Unmatched junction bases numbered 18, after V lost 3 bases and J lost 1 base. Germline V gene lookup returns CDR1 SGHDN and CDR2 FVKESK.

This sequence joins TRBV28 and TRBJ1-2; TRBD1 is a possible D gene (5 bases). Germline loops: CDR1 MDHEN, CDR2 SYDVKM. The CDR3 length is 17 residues. V was clipped by 5 bases and J by 4 bases, with 23 bases between them. The CDR3 DNA sequence: TGTGCCAGCAGTCCCCCTGGGGGGGTCACGCATTTCTATGGCTACACCTTC. Translation: CASSPPGGVTHFYGYTF.

The chain uses TRBV19 and TRBJ1-2; D unclear. V lost 7 bases and J lost 0, with 18 bases in between. Germline CDR1 is LNHDA and CDR2 is SQIVND (reference sequence). CDR3 length: 16 amino acids. CDR3 sequence: CASTRMHTTANYGYTF. As DNA, the CDR3 is TGTGCCAGTACCCGAATGCACACCACAGCTAACTATGGCTACACCTTC.

The chain has TRBV6-5 and TRBJ2-1; a weak D match, TRBD1 (6 bases). Trimming left V 6 bases short and J 1 base short, with 13 bases between. Per germline, CDR1 MNHEY and CDR2 SVGAGI. The CDR3 covers 15 residues. The chain's CDR3 is CASRGSGVSYNEQFF. CDR3 sequence (DNA): TGTGCCAGCAGGGGATCAGGGGTTTCCTACAATGAGCAGTTCTTC.

The V call is TRBV5-1, the J call TRBJ1-5, with 7 bases fitting TRBD1. Germline CDR1 SGHRS, CDR2 YFSETQ. The CDR3 consists of 16 residues. V lost 5 bases, J lost 2 bases, and 10 bases stayed unmatched. CDR3 loop: CASSSGQADGNQPQHF. The CDR3 nucleotides are TGCGCCAGCAGTTCCGGACAGGCTGACGGCAATCAGCCCCAGCATTTT.

V gene TRBV6-5 combines with J gene TRBJ1-2, with TRBD1 identical over 8 bases. The CDR3 extends over 15 amino acids. V trimming: 3 bases; J trimming: 3 bases; junction bases outside the gene matches: 6. CDR1 is MNHEY and CDR2 is SVGAGI in the germline V gene. For the CDR3, the DNA is TGTGCCAGCAGTTATTTGGACAGGGTCGACTATGGCTACACCTTC. Translation gives CASSYLDRVDYGYTF.

The chain recombines TRBV5-4 with TRBJ1-2; 8 nucleotides agree with TRBD1. Germline loops: CDR1 SGHNT, CDR2 YYREEE (reference sequence). Germline trimming cut 3 bases from V and 8 bases from J; bases unmatched to any gene: 3. The CDR3 runs 12 residues. DNA for the CDR3: TGTGCCAGCAGCTCGGACAGGGTCGGCTACACCTTC. This encodes CASSSDRVGYTF.

The chain uses TRBV30 and TRBJ2-1; TRBD2 agrees at 9 bases. Germline CDR1 GTSNPN, CDR2 SVGIG (reference sequence). J was trimmed by 8 bases and V by 3 bases; bases with no gene match: 8. This CDR3 is 14 amino acids long. CDR3 DNA sequence: TGTGCCTGGAGGTCCGGGACTAGCTTTTATGAGCAGTTCTTC. Translation gives CAWRSGTSFYEQFF.

The chain uses TRBV21-1 and TRBJ2-7; the D call of TRBD2 is as the table states it, not checked on the DNA. TRBV21-1 is assigned pseudogene status. CDR3 length: 15 residues. In nucleotides, the CDR3 is TGTGCCAGCAGGCCTCCCCGGGGGGCCGTATACGAGCAGTACTTC. This sequence encodes CASRPPRGAVYEQYF.

The chain employs TRBV19 and TRBJ1-1, with 7 bases fitting TRBD1. The CDR3 runs 14 residues. V was pared by 5 bases and J by 4 bases, with 7 bases of the junction left unmatched. The germline CDR1 and CDR2 sequences are LNHDA and SQIVND (reference sequence). This CDR3 reads CASSRQGMITEAFF. The CDR3 DNA reads as TGTGCCAGTAGTCGACAGGGTATGATCACTGAAGCTTTCTTT.

As regards this clone: Its ends do not fully match the called genes, so a read error is possible. The chain couples TRBV6-5 to TRBJ2-7; TRBD2 agrees at 7 bases. The germline CDR1 and CDR2 sequences are MNHEY and SVGAGI. This CDR3 is 16 amino acids long. CDR3 coding DNA: TGCGCCAGCAGTTACTCGTACATGCAGGGAGGGAACGAGCAGTACTTC. Translation gives CASSYSYMQGGNEQYF.

This chain uses TRBV30 with TRBJ1-1; D gene uncertain. CDR3 size: 14 residues. V was trimmed by 2 bases and J by 4 bases, leaving 14 bases between them. Germline V gives CDR1 GTSNPN, CDR2 SVGIG (reference sequence). The CDR3 bases are TGTGCCTGGAGTCCGCCGGTGGCGGTCACTGAAGCTTTCTTT. It specifies CAWSPPVAVTEAFF. Based on the CDR3 plus reference TRBV30 and TRBJ1-1, the full variable domain is SQTIHQWPATLVQPVGSPLSLECTVEGTSNPNLYWYRQAAGRGLQLLFYSVGIGQISSEVPQNLSASRPQDRQFILSSKKLLLSDSGFYLCAWSPPVAVTEAFFGQGTRLTVV.